The 32 T cell receptor beta chains below were found in one sample sequenced in a study of radiation and T cells in renal cell carcinoma. Time point: baseline pretreatment blood. As to treatment: 15 Gy SBRT to primary tumor, nephrectomy 4 weeks later. Sequenced by immunoSEQ multiplex PCR; TCRdb stores in-frame clones only, minus some. The sample lists more than 75,000 clones; 70% to 85% were seen once. The sequencing used blood, collected from a patient whose treatment included radiotherapy and nephrectomy. The receptor source for this set is a man aged 55-75 years with renal cell carcinoma.

The chain has TRBV10-2 and TRBJ2-5; TRBD2 matches 11 bases. The junction had 1 base not matched to a gene; V was cut back by 6 bases and J by 4 bases. The CDR3 loop spans 13 amino acids. CDR1 and CDR2 (germline): WSHSY, SAAADI. The CDR3: CASRLAGVETQYF. CDR3 DNA: TGCGCCAGCAGACTAGCGGGAGTAGAGACCCAGTACTTC.

This clone was recorded once. The chain has TRBV2 and TRBJ2-2; 9 bases fit TRBD2. Germline CDR1 SNHLY, CDR2 FYNNEI. J gave up 3 bases and V 7 bases, and 6 bases lay outside the gene matches. This CDR3 region has 15 residues. The chain's CDR3 is CASKRTSAHTGELFF. The CDR3 DNA reads as TGTGCCAGCAAGAGGACTAGCGCCCACACCGGGGAGCTGTTTTTT.

This clone was observed a handful of times. In nucleotides, the CDR3 is TGTGCCAGCAGTGAGGCAGGGAACACTGAAGCTTTCTTT. Protein product: CASSEAGNTEAFF. V gene TRBV2 combines with J gene TRBJ1-1; D remains ambiguous. Looked up from germline, CDR1 is SNHLY and CDR2 is FYNNEI. Trimming shortened V by 3 bases and J by 1 base, and 6 bases separated the two germline ends. The CDR3 consists of 13 residues.

The V gene is TRBV29-1, the J gene TRBJ2-3; perhaps TRBD2 as D (6 bases). Germline CDR1 reads SQVTM; CDR2 reads ANQGSEA. The CDR3 runs 14 residues. Trimming removed 7 bases from V and 3 bases from J, with 17 bases in between. CDR3 sequence reads: CSAVPDSGTDTQYF. CDR3 DNA sequence: TGCAGCGCGGTACCTGATAGCGGAACAGATACGCAGTATTTT.

V usage is TRBV7-9 and J usage is TRBJ2-1; 7 bases line up with TRBD2. The CDR3 spans 14 residues. The V segment lost 4 bases and the J segment 2 bases; nucleotides outside the gene matches: 2. The germline CDR1 and CDR2 sequences are SEHNR and FQNEAQ (reference sequence). Written as DNA, the CDR3 is TGTGCCAGCAGCTCTAGCGGAACCTACAATGAGCAGTTCTTC. Translating gives CASSSSGTYNEQFF.

This clone was seen a few times. This chain joins TRBV13 and TRBJ2-5; D gene uncertain. Looked up from germline, CDR1 is PRHDT and CDR2 is FYEKMQ (reference sequence). Trimming took 5 bases from V and 1 from J, leaving 11 bases between them. CDR3 size: 14 residues. As DNA, the CDR3 is TGTGCCAGCAGCACGCGCTGGGCCCAAGAGACCCAGTACTTC. This translates into CASSTRWAQETQYF.

This chain links TRBV5-5 with TRBJ2-2, with 10 bases identical to TRBD1. The CDR3 loop spans 16 amino acids. V was pared by 4 bases and J by 5 bases, with 8 bases of the junction left unmatched. The V gene's germline CDR1 is SGHKS and CDR2 YYEKEE (reference sequence). The CDR3 nucleotides are TGTGCCAGCAGCGTGACAGGGGGCGCAGGTACCGGGGAGCTGTTTTTT. It yields the protein CASSVTGGAGTGELFF.

The rearrangement links TRBV28 to TRBJ2-7; tentatively, D is TRBD1 (6 bases). CDR1 and CDR2 from the germline V gene are MDHEN and SYDVKM. The CDR3 totals 15 residues. V lost 2 bases to trimming and J lost 2 bases, with 13 bases between them. CDR3 coding DNA: TGTGCCAGCAGTTTAGAAGGTCAGGGGACCTACGAGCAGTACTTC. Protein sequence: CASSLEGQGTYEQYF.

This chain uses TRBV11-3 with TRBJ2-5; 12 bases align to TRBD2. CDR1 and CDR2 from the germline V gene are SGHNT and YENEEA. J lost 5 bases, V lost 1 base, and 8 bases had no gene match. The CDR3 is made up of 17 amino acids. The CDR3 here is CASSLGLAGDGGETQYF. Here the CDR3 DNA reads TGTGCCAGCAGCTTAGGACTAGCGGGAGACGGTGGGGAGACCCAGTACTTC.

The CDR3 DNA sequence: TGTGCCAGCAGCTTGCCAGGGTTTGGGGGCACAGATACGCAGTATTTT. It is translated as CASSLPGFGGTDTQYF. V gene TRBV7-3 combines with J gene TRBJ2-3, with a tentative D call TRBD1 (5 bases). The ends were cut back, 3 bases at V and 1 base at J, with 14 bases in the middle. The CDR3 covers 16 residues. The V gene's germline CDR1 is SGHTA and CDR2 FQGTGA.

The chain has TRBV29-1 and TRBJ2-3; 8 bases are a match to TRBD1. The CDR3 consists of 14 residues. V shed 4 bases and J 5 bases; nucleotides not matched to a gene: 8. CDR1 and CDR2 from the germline V gene are SQVTM and ANQGSEA. The CDR3: CSVVPGTGVDTQYF. The CDR3 DNA sequence: TGCAGCGTTGTCCCCGGGACAGGAGTAGATACGCAGTATTTT.

This sequence joins TRBV5-5 and TRBJ2-5; D is undetermined. The CDR3 is 14 amino acids. The V end was cut by 4 bases, the J end by 1 base, with 11 bases between. Germline V gene lookup returns CDR1 SGHKS and CDR2 YYEKEE (reference sequence). CDR3 coding DNA: TGTGCCAGCAGCATCAAATGGCCCCAAGAGACCCAGTACTTC. This encodes CASSIKWPQETQYF.

The rearrangement links TRBV27 to TRBJ2-1; D is ambiguous. This CDR3 comprises 12 residues. CDR1 and CDR2 (germline): MNHEY, SMNVEV (reference sequence). Trimming removed 3 bases from V and 7 bases from J, with 7 bases in between. The CDR3 coding sequence is TGTGCCAGCAGTTTCCCGCAGAATGAGCAGTTCTTC. Translation: CASSFPQNEQFF.

This chain connects TRBV5-6 to TRBJ2-7; D is unclear. V lost 0 bases and J lost 2, with 6 bases in between. This CDR3 has 13 residues. Germline-derived CDR1 and CDR2 are SGHDT and YYEEEE. The CDR3 loop reads CASSLVQTYEQYF. The CDR3 region has the DNA TGTGCCAGCAGCTTGGTCCAAACCTACGAGCAGTACTTC.

The chain joins TRBV19 to TRBJ1-2; D is unclear. Germline CDR1 and CDR2: LNHDA and SQIVND (reference sequence). The CDR3 is 15 residues long. V was pared by 3 bases and J by 3 bases, with 14 bases between. CDR3 region: CASSMGPRHYYGYTF. CDR3 sequence (DNA): TGTGCCAGTAGTATGGGTCCGCGCCATTACTATGGCTACACCTTC.

This chain links TRBV18 with TRBJ2-1; TRBD2 agrees at 7 bases. V shed 5 bases, J shed 12 bases, and the junction held 7 bases outside the gene matches. Germline values: CDR1 KGHSH, CDR2 LQKENI. The CDR3 runs to 12 residues. The CDR3 nucleotides read TGTGCCAGCTCATCCCGGACGGGAGGGCAGTTCTTC. Encoded protein: CASSSRTGGQFF.

This chain joins TRBV27 and TRBJ2-3; D might be TRBD2 (5 bases). Looked up from germline, CDR1 is MNHEY and CDR2 is SMNVEV (reference sequence). V was pared by 2 bases and J by 0 bases, with 6 bases between. This CDR3 is 14 amino acids long. The CDR3 region is CASSLEGSTDTQYF. The CDR3 DNA sequence: TGTGCCAGCAGTTTAGAGGGCAGCACAGATACGCAGTATTTT.

The gene calls are TRBV7-6 and TRBJ1-4; no clear D. The V end lost 4 bases, the J end lost 4 bases, and 10 bases lay between the germline ends. Germline V lookup: CDR1 SGHVS, CDR2 FNYEAQ. This CDR3 contains 14 residues. The CDR3 DNA reads as TGTGCCAGCAGCTCGATTCTGAGTAATGAAAAACTGTTTTTT. This gives the protein CASSSILSNEKLFF.

This clone was counted a few times. The V and J genes are TRBV7-3 and TRBJ1-1; a possible D gene is TRBD1 (5 bases). Trimming took off 0 bases at V and 5 bases at J, with 10 bases between the two ends. This CDR3 spans 14 amino acids. Germline V gene data show CDR1 as SGHTA and CDR2 as FQGTGA. CDR3 residues: CASSLTGVGTEAFF. In nucleotides, the CDR3 is TGTGCCAGCAGCTTAACAGGGGTAGGAACTGAAGCTTTCTTT.

The CDR3 reads CASSEPGPLSSGNTIYF. The CDR3 DNA is TGTGCCAGCAGTGAGCCGGGACCTCTATCGTCTGGAAACACCATATATTTT. The rearrangement joins TRBV25-1 to TRBJ1-3, with a possible D match to TRBD1 (5 bases). CDR1 is MGHDK, CDR2 SYGVNS, per germline. The germline V and J ends were trimmed by 3 bases and 1 base, with 16 bases remaining between them. This CDR3 has 17 residues.

The chain is built from TRBV19 and TRBJ2-3; perhaps TRBD2 as D (5 bases). This CDR3 comprises 16 residues. V lost 1 base and J lost 0, with 11 bases in between. Germline CDR1 and CDR2: LNHDA and SQIVND (reference sequence). Here the CDR3 reads CASSIGGAHSTDTQYF. In nucleotides, the CDR3 is TGTGCCAGTAGTATAGGGGGAGCGCATAGCACAGATACGCAGTATTTT.

CDR3 loop: CASRPDRAHQETQYF. The CDR3 coding sequence is TGTGCCAGCAGGCCTGACAGGGCTCATCAAGAGACCCAGTACTTC. The chain carries TRBV28 and TRBJ2-5, with TRBD1 matching 7 bases. V lost 6 bases, J lost 2 bases, and 9 bases stayed unmatched. The germline V gene encodes CDR1 MDHEN and CDR2 SYDVKM. The CDR3 runs to 15 residues. Drawing the rest from reference TRBV28 and TRBJ2-5, the complete variable domain is DVKVTQSSRYLVKRTGEKVFLECVQDMDHENMFWYRQDPGLGLRLIYFSYDVKMKEKGDIPEGYSVSREKKERFSLILESASTNQTSMYLCASRPDRAHQETQYFGPGTRLLVL.

V and J are TRBV9 and TRBJ2-2; TRBD1 matches at 7 bases. CDR3 length: 16 amino acids. V was pared by 3 bases and J by 4 bases, with 9 bases of the junction left unmatched. In germline, CDR1 is SGDLS, CDR2 YYNGEE. CDR3 DNA sequence: TGTGCCAGCAGCGCGAGGACAGGACCTTTCACCGGGGAGCTGTTTTTT. Protein product: CASSARTGPFTGELFF.

V and J are TRBV6-5 and TRBJ2-4; no clear D. From germline, CDR1 is MNHEY and CDR2 SVGAGI. This CDR3 contains 12 residues. The V gene lost 2 bases and the J gene lost 9 bases, with 8 bases spanning the gap. The CDR3, as DNA: TGTGCCAGCAGTTACCAGCCCCCCATTCAGTACTTC. Its translation is CASSYQPPIQYF.

The rearrangement joins TRBV7-3 to TRBJ2-1; maybe TRBD2 (6 bases). V shed 3 bases and J shed 3 bases, with 21 bases lying between them. This CDR3 has 18 residues. CDR1 is SGHTA and CDR2 is FQGTGA in the germline V gene. CDR3 sequence: CASSFFAGRASDYNEQFF. The CDR3 nucleotides are TGTGCCAGCAGCTTCTTCGCGGGGCGAGCCTCGGACTACAATGAGCAGTTCTTC.

The chain carries TRBV5-5 and TRBJ2-3; 10 nucleotides match TRBD2. With V trimmed by 1 base and J by 0 bases, 5 bases remained unmatched. Germline V lookup: CDR1 SGHKS, CDR2 YYEKEE (reference sequence). The CDR3 covers 17 residues. The CDR3 loop reads CASSLRLAGVSTDTQYF. The CDR3 DNA sequence: TGTGCCAGCAGCTTGCGTCTAGCGGGAGTTAGCACAGATACGCAGTATTTT.

The chain uses TRBV6-1 and TRBJ2-4, with 12 bases aligning to TRBD2. Germline loops: CDR1 MNHNS, CDR2 SASEGT. The ends lost 0 bases at V and 5 bases at J; junction bases unmatched: 5. CDR3 length equals 17 residues. The CDR3 nucleotides read TGTGCCAGCAGTGAAGCTGTGCTAGCGGGAGGGCAAAACATTCAGTACTTC. Protein product: CASSEAVLAGGQNIQYF.

This clone turned up a few times. The V and J genes are TRBV27 and TRBJ2-1, with 10 nucleotides matching TRBD2. V lost 9 bases and J lost 4; bases outside the gene matches: 3. The V gene's germline CDR1 is MNHEY and CDR2 SMNVEV (reference sequence). This CDR3 spans 13 amino acids. In nucleotides, the CDR3 is TGTGCCAGTGGGACTAGCGCGTACAATGAGCAGTTCTTC. Translated: CASGTSAYNEQFF.

The genes are TRBV6-1 and TRBJ1-5; tentatively, D is TRBD1 (5 bases). CDR1 MNHNS and CDR2 SASEGT come from the germline V gene. The germline V and J ends were trimmed by 6 bases and 0 bases, with 9 bases remaining between them. The CDR3 sequence is 14 residues long. This chain's CDR3 is CASRRQNSNQPQHF. Written as DNA, the CDR3 is TGTGCCAGCAGGAGACAGAATAGCAATCAGCCCCAGCATTTT.

This clone was seen more than once but under ten times. This chain connects TRBV11-3 to TRBJ2-3, with 15 nucleotides matching TRBD2. The germline gives CDR1 SGHNT, CDR2 YENEEA. The V and J ends lost 5 bases and 3 bases, in that order; junction bases with no gene match: 3. This CDR3 contains 16 residues. This CDR3 is CASSPGTSGRTDTQYF. In DNA form, the CDR3 reads TGTGCCAGCAGCCCCGGGACTAGCGGGAGGACAGATACGCAGTATTTT. The full variable domain, in which reference TRBV11-3 and TRBJ2-3 provide the parts outside the CDR3, is EAGVVQSPRYKIIEKKQPVAFWCNPISGHNTLYWYLQNLGQGPELLIRYENEEAVDDSQLPKDRFSAERLKGVDSTLKIQPAELGDSAVYLCASSPGTSGRTDTQYFGPGTRLTVL.

This chain links TRBV18 with TRBJ1-2; possibly TRBD1 for D (6 bases). The CDR3 sequence is 14 residues long. Germline V gives CDR1 KGHSH, CDR2 LQKENI. Trimming took 5 bases from V and 0 from J, leaving 10 bases between them. CDR3 DNA: TGTGCCAGCTCAACAGGGAATACTAACTATGGCTACACCTTC. It specifies CASSTGNTNYGYTF.

This rearrangement joins TRBV4-3 to TRBJ2-1, with D unclear. Trimming took 5 bases from V and 4 from J, leaving 18 bases between them. CDR3 length: 16 amino acids. CDR1 is LGHNA and CDR2 is YSLEER in the germline V gene. In DNA, the CDR3 is TGCGCCAGCAGCGCTGTATCTAGGAGCCCTTACAATGAGCAGTTCTTC. Translating it yields CASSAVSRSPYNEQFF.